This T cell receptor beta chain is drawn from a study of OX40 agonist ivuxolimab in advanced cancers. CDR1 SGHAT and CDR2 FQNNGV come from the germline V gene. The length of the CDR3 is 14 residues. Trimming shortened V by 0 bases and J by 7 bases, and 9 bases separated the two germline ends. Using immunoSEQ multiplex PCR, the repertoire was profiled, and TCRdb retains in-frame clones only, with some absent. The top ten clones hold less than 3% of a sample with fewer than 85,000 clones, roughly 89% of them seen once. The sequence derives from an adult with an advanced solid tumor such as melanoma, head and neck, liver or kidney cancer. Source: CD4+ or CD8+ T cells sorted from blood, taken in a trial of the OX40 agonist ivuxolimab. The gene calls are TRBV11-2 and TRBJ2-2; tentatively, D is TRBD2 (5 bases). The CDR3 protein is CASSLDPGSGELFF. The DNA for the CDR3 is TGTGCCAGCAGCTTAGACCCGGGGAGCGGGGAGCTGTTTTTT.